This TCR beta chain came from a study of human T cells and chemical hapten exposure. Looking at the study overall: Among samples, TCR yields varied mainly because of small differences in pooled library volume.

This clonotype occurred a few times. The CDR3 is made up of 13 amino acids. V lost 1 base and J lost 0, with 3 bases in between. Germline V gene lookup returns CDR1 SGHDN and CDR2 FVKESK. TCRdb re-derived calls from the RACE reads in MiXCR, one entry per CDR3 protein. The sample has some 90,000 distinct CDR3 sequences, approximately 8.2% seen once. The time point here: healthy volunteer bleed at 2 weeks. Whole blood, unfractionated, served as the material for total RNA extraction. The J gene is TRBJ2-5, the V gene TRBV14; the D is unclear. The specimen was whole blood. The sequence derives from a female donor in good health. Some clones in this sample may be carry-over from other donors' samples. CDR3 residues: CASSQANQETQYF. CDR3 sequence (DNA): TGTGCCAGCAGCCAAGCTAACCAAGAGACCCAGTACTTC.